This TCR beta chain was obtained from a study of metastatic and nonmetastatic thyroid tumors. About the research overall: From malignant and benign thyroid patients, repertoires in blood and in tumor or nodule tissue were compared.

There are 13 residues in the CDR3. CDR1 is MGHRA, CDR2 YSYEKL, per germline. V lost 8 bases to trimming and J lost 12 bases, with 19 bases between them. None of the patients had undergone any treatment ahead of thyroid surgery. Source study methods: CDR3 differences across clinicopathological groups were used to build a distant-metastasis classifier for papillary thyroid cancer. TCRdb re-called clones via MiXCR from the PCR reads. In this record, the V and J calls reflect TCRdb's handling and not the investigators' own analysis. The table records tens of thousands of clones, around 28% of them present only once. This clone was counted many times. Its antigen is undetermined. Being one base from a much bigger clone, this may be a read error. General study findings and limits: Malignant thyroid tumors reportedly had TCR beta diversity that was significantly higher than in benign nodules, in blood and tumor.

Sample: blood. The chain has TRBV4-1 and TRBJ1-4; a possible D gene is TRBD1 (5 bases). The receptor was isolated from a male donor with papillary thyroid cancer or a benign thyroid nodule (not recorded which). Some clones in this sample may be carry-over from other donors' samples. CDR3 sequence reads: CASAWAGLGELFF. The DNA for the CDR3 is TGCGCCAGCGCTTGGGCAGGGTTAGGGGAACTGTTTTTT.